The source of this T cell receptor (beta chain) is a study of blood T cell repertoires in COVID-19. Study at large: Sources were T cells, B-cell-depleted T cells, or PBMCs; the material itself was cDNA or gDNA.

Germline V CDR1 and CDR2: KGHDR, SFDVKD. Trimming removed 3 bases from V and 0 bases from J, with 5 bases in between. The CDR3 has 15 amino acids. Original handling: Amplified reference gene primers provided the basis for estimating nucleated cell counts. Data came from immunoSEQ multiplex PCR; TCRdb stores just in-frame clones and leaves some out. Clone size and V and J calls were adopted from that table, with D and trimming inferred from the DNA. The data hold hundreds of thousands of clones, with roughly 90% observed a single time. This clone was counted a single time. This clonotype was sampled from a woman aged 18 to 35 who had been exposed to COVID-19. The rearrangement uses TRBV24-1 and TRBJ2-6, with unresolved D. Sequencing input: PBMCs or T cells enriched from blood (not recorded which). DNA for the CDR3: TGTGCCACCAGTGATCACAGCTCTGGGGCCAACGTCCTGACTTTC. It translates to CATSDHSSGANVLTF.